The 11 T cell receptor beta chains below come from one sample, sequenced in a study of PD-1 blockade in classical Hodgkin lymphoma. Relapse after autologous stem cell transplantation occurred in every patient, and brentuximab vedotin exposure varied. Isolation of CD8+ T cells from thawed PBMCs used magnetic negative selection. Only in-frame clones appear in the TCRdb table, and some are missing; sequencing was by immunoSEQ multiplex PCR. Here the sample spans about 27,000 clones, approximately 86% being singletons. The sequencing used CD8+ T cells from blood, collected at baseline. These receptors were collected from a human donor with classical Hodgkin lymphoma.

The chain is built from TRBV27 and TRBJ2-3; D tentatively reads TRBD1 or TRBD2 (5 bases each). Germline V gives CDR1 MNHEY, CDR2 SMNVEV (reference sequence). Trimming left V 1 base short and J 3 bases short, with 5 bases between. The CDR3 sequence is 13 residues long. The CDR3 loop is CASSLWGTDTQYF. CDR3 DNA: TGTGCCAGCAGTTTATGGGGGACAGATACGCAGTATTTT.

V gene TRBV6-5 combines with J gene TRBJ2-3; D is undetermined. Germline values: CDR1 MNHEY, CDR2 SVGAGI. There are 14 residues in the CDR3. Trimming stripped 6 bases from V and 1 base from J, with 11 bases between. CDR3 in amino acids: CASSVRGGTDTQYF. The DNA of the CDR3 is TGTGCCAGCAGCGTCCGTGGCGGCACAGATACGCAGTATTTT.

This clone was observed a single time. J is TRBJ1-2 and V is TRBV5-1; the match to TRBD1 covers 10 bases. CDR3 size: 16 residues. The germline CDR1 and CDR2 sequences are SGHRS and YFSETQ. J was trimmed by 6 bases and V by 4 bases; bases with no gene match: 12. The CDR3 spells CASSHTDRGRNNGYTF. The CDR3 nucleotides are TGCGCCAGCAGCCACACCGACAGGGGGCGAAATAATGGCTACACCTTC. Supplemented by reference TRBV5-1 and TRBJ1-2, the full variable domain reads KAGVTQTPRYLIKTRGQQVTLSCSPISGHRSVSWYQQTPGQGLQFLFEYFSETQRNKGNFPGRFSGRQFSNSRSEMNVSTLELGDSALYLCASSHTDRGRNNGYTFGSGTRLTVV.

V and J are TRBV9 and TRBJ2-7; 8 bases are a match to TRBD1. V shed 0 bases, J shed 0 bases, and the junction held 2 bases outside the gene matches. The CDR3 runs to 15 residues. The germline V gene encodes CDR1 SGDLS and CDR2 YYNGEE. The CDR3 DNA follows: TGTGCCAGCAGCGTAGGGGACAGGAGCTCCTACGAGCAGTACTTC. This sequence encodes CASSVGDRSSYEQYF.

The chain employs TRBV9 and TRBJ2-3, with D perhaps matching TRBD1 (6 bases). V was clipped by 0 bases and J by 6 bases, with 14 bases between them. Germline CDR1 SGDLS, CDR2 YYNGEE. The CDR3 extends over 15 amino acids. The CDR3: CASSVGGTQEDTQYF. CDR3 bases: TGTGCCAGCAGCGTAGGGGGGACACAAGAGGATACGCAGTATTTT.

This chain links TRBV5-4 with TRBJ1-5; D perhaps matches TRBD1 (5 bases). The V gene lost 0 bases and the J gene lost 1 base, with 8 bases spanning the gap. The CDR3 is 15 amino acids. Germline CDR1 reads SGHNT; CDR2 reads YYREEE (reference sequence). CDR3 in amino acids: CASSLGGDSNQPQHF. Here the CDR3 DNA reads TGTGCCAGCAGCTTGGGGGGGGACAGCAATCAGCCCCAGCATTTT.

The chain links TRBV9 to TRBJ2-7, with D possibly matching TRBD2 (5 bases). The CDR3 loop spans 12 amino acids. Germline lookup yields CDR1 SGDLS and CDR2 YYNGEE. V was pared by 3 bases and J by 7 bases, with 11 bases between. CDR3 protein: CASSGGSREQYF. The CDR3 coding sequence is TGTGCCAGCAGCGGAGGGTCTCGGGAGCAGTACTTC.

J is TRBJ2-7 and V is TRBV9; 7 positions agree with TRBD2. This CDR3 is 15 amino acids long. Per the germline V gene, CDR1 is SGDLS and CDR2 is YYNGEE. Trimming removed 0 bases from V and 3 bases from J; junction bases left unmatched: 6. The chain's CDR3 is CASSVGAGVDYEQYF. For the CDR3, the DNA is TGTGCCAGCAGCGTAGGGGCGGGAGTAGACTACGAGCAGTACTTC.

This clone was picked up one time. The rearrangement joins TRBV7-9 to TRBJ1-1; TRBD1 matches 7 bases. The ends lost 5 bases at V and 0 bases at J; junction bases unmatched: 6. Germline lookup yields CDR1 SEHNR and CDR2 FQNEAQ (reference sequence). The CDR3 has 15 amino acids. The CDR3 loop is CASSPLRGLNTEAFF. In DNA, the CDR3 is TGTGCCAGCAGCCCCCTGAGGGGGCTGAACACTGAAGCTTTCTTT.

CDR3 protein: CSVGREGGTGELFF. The CDR3 DNA sequence: TGCAGCGTGGGCCGGGAGGGTGGCACCGGGGAGCTGTTTTTT. The genes are TRBV29-1 and TRBJ2-2; 8 positions match TRBD2. This CDR3 has 14 amino acids. Germline CDR1 and CDR2: SQVTM and ANQGSEA. With 6 bases clipped from V and 4 bases from J, the junction kept 7 bases outside the gene matches.

The rearrangement uses TRBV4-1 and TRBJ1-5; perhaps TRBD1 as D (5 bases). CDR1 is MGHRA, CDR2 YSYEKL, per germline. The CDR3 loop spans 19 amino acids. Trimming pared 4 bases from V and 2 bases from J, leaving 24 bases between. In nucleotides, the CDR3 is TGCGCCAGCAGCCCATTGTCGCCAGGGACCATTCCTCGCAATCAGCCCCAGCATTTT. Residues: CASSPLSPGTIPRNQPQHF.